Below, 29 T cell receptor beta chains from the same sample are listed, as sequenced in a study of cytomegalovirus exposure and HLA in healthy donors. Profiling relied on immunoSEQ multiplex PCR, and the TCRdb table lists in-frame clones only, not all of them. Here the sample spans 60,000 to 70,000 clones, around 89% being singletons. The specimen sequenced was PBMCs. The origin of the receptors is a woman younger than 35 in good health and CMV-seronegative.

The chain links TRBV4-2 to TRBJ1-3; D call uncertain. Germline lookup yields CDR1 LGHNA and CDR2 YNFKEQ. The length of the CDR3 is 17 residues. Trimming removed 2 bases at V and 2 bases at J, with 16 bases between. DNA of the CDR3: TGTGCCAGCAGCCAACGCCCGAGGGCGAGGGCTGGAAACACCATATATTTT. Its protein product is CASSQRPRARAGNTIYF.

The CDR3 bases are TGTGCCAGCATCGGGGGGTACACCGGGGAGCTGTTTTTT. Translation gives CASIGGYTGELFF. The genes are TRBV27 and TRBJ2-2, with 7 bases that match TRBD2. Germline V gene sequence: CDR1 MNHEY, CDR2 SMNVEV (reference sequence). The CDR3 loop spans 13 amino acids. With V trimmed by 7 bases and J by 3 bases, 2 bases remained unmatched.

V and J are TRBV4-2 and TRBJ1-3; 8 bases align to TRBD1. Germline CDR1 LGHNA, CDR2 YNFKEQ. There are 14 residues in the CDR3. V lost 3 bases and J lost 4; bases outside the gene matches: 2. CDR3 DNA: TGTGCCAGCAGCCAGGGACAGGAGGGAAACACCATATATTTT. Translated: CASSQGQEGNTIYF.

The V call is TRBV4-1, the J call TRBJ2-1; 13 nucleotides match TRBD2. This CDR3 is built from 17 residues. The germline V gene encodes CDR1 MGHRA and CDR2 YSYEKL. V was clipped by 0 bases and J by 4 bases; unmatched bases: 3. In nucleotides, the CDR3 is TGCGCCAGCAGCCAAGAGGGACTAGCGGGGCTATACAATGAGCAGTTCTTC. It is translated as CASSQEGLAGLYNEQFF.

This clone was seen only once. The V gene is TRBV30, the J gene TRBJ2-5, with 7 bases fitting TRBD1. Germline values: CDR1 GTSNPN, CDR2 SVGIG (reference sequence). The CDR3 contains 13 residues. Trimming took 1 base from V and 5 from J; bases not matched to a gene: 4. In DNA form, the CDR3 reads TGTGCCTGGAGTGGAACAGGGGAGGAGACCCAGTACTTC. Protein product: CAWSGTGEETQYF.

V is TRBV30 and J is TRBJ1-3; D gene uncertain. The germline V gene has CDR1 GTSNPN and CDR2 SVGIG (reference sequence). The CDR3 sequence is 13 residues long. V was shortened by 5 bases and J by 3 bases, with 11 bases between the two germline ends. The CDR3 loop reads CAWQTNSGNTIYF. CDR3 coding DNA: TGTGCCTGGCAGACAAATAGTGGAAACACCATATATTTT.

The chain joins TRBV5-1 to TRBJ2-2; maybe TRBD1 (5 bases). Looked up from germline, CDR1 is SGHRS and CDR2 is YFSETQ. This CDR3 spans 13 amino acids. Trimming removed 1 base at V and 6 bases at J, with 7 bases between. The CDR3 nucleotides are TGCGCCAGCAGCTTGCGGACACCCGGGGAGCTGTTTTTT. This translates into CASSLRTPGELFF. Using reference TRBV5-1 and TRBJ2-2 for the parts outside the CDR3, the full variable domain is KAGVTQTPRYLIKTRGQQVTLSCSPISGHRSVSWYQQTPGQGLQFLFEYFSETQRNKGNFPGRFSGRQFSNSRSEMNVSTLELGDSALYLCASSLRTPGELFFGEGSRLTVL.

The DNA of the CDR3 is TGTGCCAGCAGCCCAGGGGCAGATAATTCACCCCTCCACTTT. Translated, it gives CASSPGADNSPLHF. The chain carries TRBV27 and TRBJ1-6, with D perhaps TRBD1 (6 bases). The CDR3 covers 14 residues. V was pared by 6 bases and J by 5 bases, with 11 bases between. Germline loops: CDR1 MNHEY, CDR2 SMNVEV (reference sequence).

This chain links TRBV6-1 with TRBJ1-2; D possibly corresponds to TRBD1 (5 bases). V gave up 0 bases and J gave up 5 bases, with 16 bases separating them. The germline V gene has CDR1 MNHNS and CDR2 SASEGT. CDR3 length: 16 residues. The CDR3 nucleotides read TGTGCCAGCAGTGAAGCTCGGCCAGGGATAAGATATGGCTACACCTTC. As protein: CASSEARPGIRYGYTF.

This chain links TRBV19 with TRBJ2-4, with TRBD1 identical over 7 bases. V dropped 8 bases and J dropped 15; count of bases not matched to a gene: 13. The CDR3 sequence is 12 residues long. The germline CDR1 and CDR2 sequences are LNHDA and SQIVND (reference sequence). The CDR3 is CASSPTPGGWYF. In DNA, the CDR3 is TGTGCCAGTTCTCCTACTCCAGGGGGTTGGTACTTC.

This chain uses TRBV28 with TRBJ1-4, with D possibly matching TRBD1 (5 bases). The CDR3 is 16 amino acids. Germline CDR1 and CDR2: MDHEN and SYDVKM. The V and J ends lost 6 bases and 0 bases respectively, with 14 bases between them. The CDR3 region has the DNA TGTGCCAGCAGCTCTCCCTTAGGGGCAACTAATGAAAAACTGTTTTTT. It translates to CASSSPLGATNEKLFF.

The chain joins TRBV13 to TRBJ1-4; D is undetermined. V lost 3 bases, J lost 4 bases, and 9 bases lay in between. This CDR3 is built from 14 residues. Germline assignment: CDR1 PRHDT and CDR2 FYEKMQ (reference sequence). As DNA, the CDR3 is TGTGCCAGCAGCTTTCGGCAGGTTAATGAAAAACTGTTTTTT. Translation: CASSFRQVNEKLFF. The whole variable domain, remainder taken from reference TRBV13 and TRBJ1-4, is AAGVIQSPRHLIKEKRETATLKCYPIPRHDTVYWYQQGPGQDPQFLISFYEKMQSDKGSIPDRFSAQQFSDYHSELNMSSLELGDSALYFCASSFRQVNEKLFFGSGTQLSVL.

This clone showed up just once. V and J are TRBV5-1 and TRBJ2-7; 7 bases fit TRBD1. Losses at the gene ends were 2 bases for V and 12 bases for J; bases not matched to a gene: 5. The CDR3 loop spans 11 amino acids. Germline loops: CDR1 SGHRS, CDR2 YFSETQ. The DNA for the CDR3 is TGCGCCAGCAGCTTATTGTGGACAGGGTACTTC. Its translation: CASSLLWTGYF.

The chain recombines TRBV18 with TRBJ1-5, with D maybe TRBD1 (6 bases). V gave up 6 bases and J gave up 5 bases, with 14 bases separating them. The CDR3 is 14 amino acids. From germline, CDR1 is KGHSH and CDR2 LQKENI. CDR3 sequence reads: CASSRQAKDQPQHF. For the CDR3, the DNA is TGTGCCAGCTCTCGACAGGCCAAAGATCAGCCCCAGCATTTT. Using reference TRBV18 and TRBJ1-5 for the parts outside the CDR3, the full variable domain is NAGVMQNPRHLVRRRGQEARLRCSPMKGHSHVYWYRQLPEEGLKFMVYLQKENIIDESGMPKERFSAEFPKEGPSILRIQQVVRGDSAAYFCASSRQAKDQPQHFGDGTRLSIL.

The V call is TRBV5-1, the J call TRBJ2-1, with 8 bases lining up with TRBD2. CDR3 length equals 17 residues. CDR1 is SGHRS, CDR2 YFSETQ, per germline. J lost 0 bases, V lost 4 bases, and 9 bases had no gene match. CDR3 sequence: CASSPAGAAYSYNEQFF. The CDR3 region has the DNA TGCGCCAGCAGCCCAGCGGGAGCTGCATACTCCTACAATGAGCAGTTCTTC.

The rearrangement uses TRBV7-9 and TRBJ2-1, with 7 bases aligning to TRBD2. CDR3 length equals 14 residues. Germline V gene lookup returns CDR1 SEHNR and CDR2 FQNEAQ (reference sequence). Trimming cost V 8 bases and J 0 bases; bases outside gene matches: 4. The CDR3 bases are TGTGCCAGCGTGGGGGGGGGCTCCTACAATGAGCAGTTCTTC. Translating gives CASVGGGSYNEQFF. The full variable domain, rest sourced from reference TRBV7-9 and TRBJ2-1, is DTGVSQNPRHKITKRGQNVTFRCDPISEHNRLYWYRQTLGQGPEFLTYFQNEAQLEKSRLLSDRFSAERPKGSFSTLEIQRTEQGDSAMYLCASVGGGSYNEQFFGPGTRLTVL.

The rearrangement joins TRBV4-2 to TRBJ2-1; 12 positions match TRBD2. Losses at the gene ends were 8 bases for V and 3 bases for J; bases not matched to a gene: 11. The CDR3 spans 17 residues. In germline, CDR1 is LGHNA, CDR2 YNFKEQ. The CDR3 sequence is CASARELAGGYYNEQFF. CDR3 nucleotides: TGTGCCAGCGCCCGGGAGCTAGCGGGGGGGTACTACAATGAGCAGTTCTTC.

The J gene is TRBJ2-1, the V gene TRBV2; D is unclear. Germline V gene data show CDR1 as SNHLY and CDR2 as FYNNEI. The CDR3 covers 14 residues. The V gene lost 2 bases and the J gene lost 6 bases, with 11 bases spanning the gap. The CDR3 loop is CASSELAIPNEQFF. The CDR3 region has the DNA TGTGCCAGCAGTGAATTGGCCATACCCAATGAGCAGTTCTTC.

This clone has more than one count but fewer than ten. The genes are TRBV28 and TRBJ2-7; maybe TRBD2 (6 bases). The CDR3 covers 17 residues. V dropped 2 bases and J dropped 0 bases, with 17 bases sitting between them. The germline V gene has CDR1 MDHEN and CDR2 SYDVKM. The CDR3 DNA reads as TGTGCCAGCAGTTTACCCCAGCTAGCGAACCCCTCCTACGAGCAGTACTTC. Translated: CASSLPQLANPSYEQYF. Based on the CDR3 plus reference TRBV28 and TRBJ2-7, the full variable domain is DVKVTQSSRYLVKRTGEKVFLECVQDMDHENMFWYRQDPGLGLRLIYFSYDVKMKEKGDIPEGYSVSREKKERFSLILESASTNQTSMYLCASSLPQLANPSYEQYFGPGTRLTVT.

V usage is TRBV7-2 and J usage is TRBJ2-7; TRBD2 agrees at 9 bases. The CDR3 loop spans 14 amino acids. Germline assignment: CDR1 SGHTA and CDR2 FQGNSA. Losses at the gene ends were 5 bases for V and 2 bases for J; bases not matched to a gene: 4. CDR3 sequence (DNA): TGTGCCAGCAGCACTAGCGGGTATCCCTACGAGCAGTACTTC. It is translated as CASSTSGYPYEQYF.

The V call is TRBV7-3, the J call TRBJ2-7, with 9 nucleotides matching TRBD1. CDR3 length equals 13 residues. Germline V gene sequence: CDR1 SGHTA, CDR2 FQGTGA. J gave up 9 bases and V 4 bases, and 7 bases lay outside the gene matches. This chain's CDR3 is CASSSSQGARQYF. In DNA, the CDR3 is TGTGCCAGCAGCTCCTCACAGGGGGCAAGGCAGTACTTC.

This chain links TRBV27 with TRBJ2-4; 8 bases line up with TRBD1. In germline, CDR1 is MNHEY, CDR2 SMNVEV (reference sequence). V was clipped by 5 bases and J by 6 bases; unmatched bases: 6. The CDR3 contains 14 residues. CDR3 region: CASSPQGQGNIQYF. Written as DNA, the CDR3 is TGTGCCAGCAGTCCCCAAGGACAGGGAAACATTCAGTACTTC.

The rearrangement uses TRBV7-3 and TRBJ2-2; TRBD2 is a possible D gene (6 bases). CDR3 length equals 14 residues. Germline CDR1 is SGHTA and CDR2 is FQGTGA. With 6 bases removed from V and 4 bases from J, the gap between germline ends came to 12 bases. The CDR3: CASRRDWGTGELFF. CDR3 coding DNA: TGTGCCAGCAGGAGGGACTGGGGCACCGGGGAGCTGTTTTTT.

The J gene is TRBJ1-1, the V gene TRBV5-4, with 8 bases identical to TRBD1. The germline V gene has CDR1 SGHNT and CDR2 YYREEE (reference sequence). Unmatched junction bases numbered 4, after V lost 3 bases and J lost 0 bases. There are 15 residues in the CDR3. The CDR3 loop reads CASSSRQGMNTEAFF. CDR3 sequence (DNA): TGTGCCAGCAGCTCCCGACAGGGGATGAACACTGAAGCTTTCTTT.

This chain connects TRBV2 to TRBJ2-3, with TRBD2 matching over 11 bases. Trimming removed 11 bases from V and 6 bases from J; junction bases left unmatched: 10. The CDR3 has 14 residues. In germline, CDR1 is SNHLY, CDR2 FYNNEI. DNA of the CDR3: TGTGCCGGGAGACTAGCGGGGCTGGGGGATACGCAGTATTTT. It codes for CAGRLAGLGDTQYF.

This clone was recorded once. This chain joins TRBV28 and TRBJ2-1, with D perhaps TRBD2 (6 bases). The CDR3 sequence is 13 residues long. Germline-derived CDR1 and CDR2 are MDHEN and SYDVKM. Deletions cut 7 bases from V and 6 bases from J, with 13 bases between. The CDR3 coding sequence is TGTGCCAGCACCTCCGGAGGGTCCAATGAGCAGTTCTTC. It specifies CASTSGGSNEQFF.

V and J are TRBV7-2 and TRBJ1-2; TRBD1 aligns across 9 bases. Trimming at V came to 0 bases and at J to 4 bases, leaving 6 bases not matched to a gene. The germline CDR1 and CDR2 sequences are SGHTA and FQGNSA. CDR3 length: 16 residues. The CDR3 region is CASSLAPGQGIYGYTF. In nucleotides, the CDR3 is TGTGCCAGCAGCTTAGCGCCGGGACAGGGAATCTATGGCTACACCTTC.

This clone has just a few counts. The V call is TRBV4-2, the J call TRBJ2-2; TRBD1 might be the D (5 bases). The CDR3 totals 16 residues. Germline V lookup: CDR1 LGHNA, CDR2 YNFKEQ. Deletions cut 0 bases from V and 5 bases from J, with 13 bases between. The DNA of the CDR3 is TGTGCCAGCAGCCAAGATCTGCAGGGCGCTACCGGGGAGCTGTTTTTT. Amino acid sequence: CASSQDLQGATGELFF.

This clone was picked up one time. This sequence joins TRBV11-1 and TRBJ2-3; possible D gene TRBD2, 5 bases. V shed 6 bases and J shed 0 bases, with 13 bases lying between them. In germline, CDR1 is SGHAT, CDR2 FQDESV (reference sequence). The CDR3 loop spans 15 amino acids. The CDR3 DNA reads TGTGCCAGCAGAAAAGGGAGCCTTAGCACAGATACGCAGTATTTT. This gives the protein CASRKGSLSTDTQYF.